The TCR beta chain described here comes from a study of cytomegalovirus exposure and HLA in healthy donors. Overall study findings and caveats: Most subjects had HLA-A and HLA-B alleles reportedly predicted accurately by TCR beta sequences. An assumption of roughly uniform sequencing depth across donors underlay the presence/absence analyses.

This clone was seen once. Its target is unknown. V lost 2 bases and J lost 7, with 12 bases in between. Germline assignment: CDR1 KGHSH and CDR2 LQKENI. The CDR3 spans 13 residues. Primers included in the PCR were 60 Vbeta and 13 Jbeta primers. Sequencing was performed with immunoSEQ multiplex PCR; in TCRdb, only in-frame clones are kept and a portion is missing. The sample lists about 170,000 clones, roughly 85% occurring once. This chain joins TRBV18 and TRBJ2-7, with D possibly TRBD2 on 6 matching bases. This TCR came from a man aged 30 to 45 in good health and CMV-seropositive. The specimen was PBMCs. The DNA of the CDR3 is TGTGCCAGCTCACCAGAGGGAGGAAGGGAGCAGTACTTC. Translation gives CASSPEGGREQYF.